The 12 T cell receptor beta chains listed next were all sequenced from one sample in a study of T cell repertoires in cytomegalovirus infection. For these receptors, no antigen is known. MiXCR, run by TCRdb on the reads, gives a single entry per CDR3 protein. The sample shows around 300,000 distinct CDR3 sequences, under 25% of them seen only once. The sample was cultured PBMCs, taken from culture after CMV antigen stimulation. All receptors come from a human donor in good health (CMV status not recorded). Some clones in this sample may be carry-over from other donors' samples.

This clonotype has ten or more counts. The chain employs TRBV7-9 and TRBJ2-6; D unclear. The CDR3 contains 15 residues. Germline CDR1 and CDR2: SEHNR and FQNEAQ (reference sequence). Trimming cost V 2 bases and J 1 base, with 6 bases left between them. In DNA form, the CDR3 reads TGTGCCAGCAGCTTATCCGGGTCTGGGGCCAACGTCCTGACTTTC. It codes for CASSLSGSGANVLTF.

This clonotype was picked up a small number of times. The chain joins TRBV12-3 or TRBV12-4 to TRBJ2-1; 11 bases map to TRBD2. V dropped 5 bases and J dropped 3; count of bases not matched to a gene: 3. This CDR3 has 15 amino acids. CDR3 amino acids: CASSTGLADYNEQFF. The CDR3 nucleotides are TGTGCCAGCAGTACGGGACTAGCGGACTACAATGAGCAGTTCTTC.

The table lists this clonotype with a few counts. The CDR3 region has the DNA TGTGCCAGCAGCCCCTCAATGGACAGCGTCTATGGCTACACCTTC. It encodes CASSPSMDSVYGYTF. This chain connects TRBV7-2 to TRBJ1-2; weak D call: TRBD1 (6 bases). There are 15 residues in the CDR3. The germline V and J ends were trimmed by 5 bases and 4 bases, with 17 bases remaining between them. The germline V gene has CDR1 SGHTA and CDR2 FQGNSA.

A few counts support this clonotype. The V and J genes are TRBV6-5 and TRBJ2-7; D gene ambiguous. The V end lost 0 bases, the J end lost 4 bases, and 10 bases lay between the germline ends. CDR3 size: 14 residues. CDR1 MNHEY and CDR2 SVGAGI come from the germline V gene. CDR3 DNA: TGTGCCAGCAGTTACTCTGCAGGAGTTTACGAGCAGTACTTC. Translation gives CASSYSAGVYEQYF.

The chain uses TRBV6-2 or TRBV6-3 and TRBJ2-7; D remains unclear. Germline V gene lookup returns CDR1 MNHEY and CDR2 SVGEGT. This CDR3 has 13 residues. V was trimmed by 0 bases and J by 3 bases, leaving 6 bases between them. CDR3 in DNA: TGTGCCAGCAGTTACTCGTCATACTACGAGCAGTACTTC. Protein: CASSYSSYYEQYF.

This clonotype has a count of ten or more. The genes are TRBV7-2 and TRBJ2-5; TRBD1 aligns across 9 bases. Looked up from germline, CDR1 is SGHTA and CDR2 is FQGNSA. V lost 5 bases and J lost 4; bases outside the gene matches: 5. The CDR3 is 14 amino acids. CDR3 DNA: TGTGCCAGCAGCCGACAGGGGGTTCCAGAGACCCAGTACTTC. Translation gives CASSRQGVPETQYF.

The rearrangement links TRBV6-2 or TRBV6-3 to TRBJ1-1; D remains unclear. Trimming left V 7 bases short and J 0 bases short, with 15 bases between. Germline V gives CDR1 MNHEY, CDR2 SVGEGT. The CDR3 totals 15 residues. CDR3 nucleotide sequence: TGTGCCAGCATAAAGGGAGGAGCGGTGAACACTGAAGCTTTCTTT. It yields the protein CASIKGGAVNTEAFF.

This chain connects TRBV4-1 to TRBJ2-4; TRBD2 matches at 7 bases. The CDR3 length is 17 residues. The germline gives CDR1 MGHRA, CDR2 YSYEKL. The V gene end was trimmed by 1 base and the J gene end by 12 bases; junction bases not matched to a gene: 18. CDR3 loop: CASSQVDMGLTSRNQYF. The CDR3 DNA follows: TGCGCCAGCAGCCAAGTTGATATGGGACTAACTTCTAGAAATCAGTACTTC.

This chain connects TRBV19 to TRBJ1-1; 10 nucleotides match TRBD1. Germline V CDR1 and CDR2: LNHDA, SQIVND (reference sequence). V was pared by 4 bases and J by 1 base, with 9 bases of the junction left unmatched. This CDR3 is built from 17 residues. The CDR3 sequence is CASSTDRGRRWNTEAFF. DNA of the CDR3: TGTGCCAGTAGTACCGACAGGGGGCGGAGATGGAACACTGAAGCTTTCTTT.

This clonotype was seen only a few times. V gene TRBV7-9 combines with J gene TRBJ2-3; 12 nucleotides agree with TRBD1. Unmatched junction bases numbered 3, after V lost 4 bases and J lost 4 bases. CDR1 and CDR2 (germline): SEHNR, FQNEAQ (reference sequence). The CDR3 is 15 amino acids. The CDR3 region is CASSSGQGASDTQYF. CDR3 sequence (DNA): TGTGCCAGCAGCTCGGGACAGGGGGCCTCAGATACGCAGTATTTT.

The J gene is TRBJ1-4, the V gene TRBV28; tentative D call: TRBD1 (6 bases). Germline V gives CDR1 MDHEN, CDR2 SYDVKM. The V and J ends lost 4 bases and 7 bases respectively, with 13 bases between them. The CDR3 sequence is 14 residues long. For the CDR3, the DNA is TGTGCCAGCAGTTCAGGGGCAGGGTTTGAAAAACTGTTTTTT. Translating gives CASSSGAGFEKLFF.

CDR3 DNA sequence: TGTGCCAGCGGGGATGGTAGACGGGGAGATACGCAGTATTTT. Encoded protein: CASGDGRRGDTQYF. The chain links TRBV7-3 to TRBJ2-3; weak D call: TRBD2 (5 bases). Germline CDR1 is SGHTA and CDR2 is FQGTGA. V lost 8 bases, J lost 5 bases, and 17 bases lay in between. The CDR3 covers 14 residues.